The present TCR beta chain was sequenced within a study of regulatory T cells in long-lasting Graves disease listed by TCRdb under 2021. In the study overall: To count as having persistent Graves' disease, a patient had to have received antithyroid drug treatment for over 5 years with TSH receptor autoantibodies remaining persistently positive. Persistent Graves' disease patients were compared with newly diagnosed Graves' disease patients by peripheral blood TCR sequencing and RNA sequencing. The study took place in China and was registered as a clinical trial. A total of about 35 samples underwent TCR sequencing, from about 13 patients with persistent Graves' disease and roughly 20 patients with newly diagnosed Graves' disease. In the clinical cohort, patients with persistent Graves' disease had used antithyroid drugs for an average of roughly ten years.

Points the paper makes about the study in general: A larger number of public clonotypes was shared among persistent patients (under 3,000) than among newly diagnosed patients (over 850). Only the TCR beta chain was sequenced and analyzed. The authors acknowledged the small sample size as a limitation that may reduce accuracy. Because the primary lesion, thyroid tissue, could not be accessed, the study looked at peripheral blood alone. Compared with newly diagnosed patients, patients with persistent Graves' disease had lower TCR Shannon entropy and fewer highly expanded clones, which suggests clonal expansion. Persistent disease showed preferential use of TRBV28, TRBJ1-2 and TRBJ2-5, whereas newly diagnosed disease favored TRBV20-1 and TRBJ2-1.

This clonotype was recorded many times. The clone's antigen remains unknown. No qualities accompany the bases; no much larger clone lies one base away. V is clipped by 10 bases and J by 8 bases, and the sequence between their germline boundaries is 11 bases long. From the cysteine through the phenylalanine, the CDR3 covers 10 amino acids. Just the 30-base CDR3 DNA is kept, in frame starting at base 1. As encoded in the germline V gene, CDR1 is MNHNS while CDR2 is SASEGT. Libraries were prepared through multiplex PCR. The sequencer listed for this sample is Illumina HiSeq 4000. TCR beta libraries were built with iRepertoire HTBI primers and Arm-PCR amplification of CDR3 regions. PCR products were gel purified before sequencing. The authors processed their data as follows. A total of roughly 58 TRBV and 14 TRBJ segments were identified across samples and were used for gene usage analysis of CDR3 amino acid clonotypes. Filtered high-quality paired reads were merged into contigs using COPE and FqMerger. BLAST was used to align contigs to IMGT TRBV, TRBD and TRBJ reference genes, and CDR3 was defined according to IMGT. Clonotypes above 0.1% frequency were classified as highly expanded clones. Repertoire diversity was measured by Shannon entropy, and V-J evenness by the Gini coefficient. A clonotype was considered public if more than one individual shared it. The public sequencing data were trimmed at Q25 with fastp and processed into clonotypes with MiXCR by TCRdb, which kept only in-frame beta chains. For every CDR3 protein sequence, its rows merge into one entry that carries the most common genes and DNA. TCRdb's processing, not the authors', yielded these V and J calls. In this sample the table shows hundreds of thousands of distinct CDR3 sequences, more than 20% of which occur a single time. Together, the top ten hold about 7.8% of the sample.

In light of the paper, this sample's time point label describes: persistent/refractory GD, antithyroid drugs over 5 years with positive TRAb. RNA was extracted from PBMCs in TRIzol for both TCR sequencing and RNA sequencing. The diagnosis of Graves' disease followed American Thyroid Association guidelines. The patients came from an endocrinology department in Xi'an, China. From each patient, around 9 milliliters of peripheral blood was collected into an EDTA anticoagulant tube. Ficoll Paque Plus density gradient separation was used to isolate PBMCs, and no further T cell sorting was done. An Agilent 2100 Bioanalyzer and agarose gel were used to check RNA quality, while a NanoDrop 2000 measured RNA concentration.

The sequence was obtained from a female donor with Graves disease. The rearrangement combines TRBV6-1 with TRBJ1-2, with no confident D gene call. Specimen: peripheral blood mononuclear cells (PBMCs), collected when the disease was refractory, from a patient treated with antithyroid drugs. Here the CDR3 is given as CATREDGYTF. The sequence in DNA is TGTGCCACCCGAGAGGACGGCTACACCTTC.